This T cell receptor beta chain is from a study of human T cells and chemical hapten exposure. Across the whole study: How much TCR each sample yielded varied, mostly because pooled library volumes differed slightly.

Time point meaning: pre-sensitization, week 0. As to treatment: therapeutic diphenylcyclopropenone sensitization with weekly scalp DPC. This clonotype has ten or more counts. Germline V gene sequence: CDR1 MNHEY, CDR2 SMNVEV (reference sequence). The CDR3 consists of 13 residues. Trimming cost V 5 bases and J 6 bases; bases outside gene matches: 4. TCRdb used MiXCR to reprocess the RACE reads, holding one entry per CDR3 protein. The sample yields about 51,000 distinct CDR3 sequences, about 9% seen once. This TCR came from a woman between 35 and 50 years old with alopecia areata. Some clones in this sample may be carry-over from other donors' samples. This chain links TRBV27 with TRBJ1-5, with 7 bases matching TRBD1. Sequenced material: whole blood, taken in connection with sensitization to the hapten diphenylcyclopropenone (DPC). The CDR3 loop reads CASSQGGTQPQHF. CDR3 bases: TGTGCCAGCAGTCAGGGGGGGACTCAGCCCCAGCATTTT.